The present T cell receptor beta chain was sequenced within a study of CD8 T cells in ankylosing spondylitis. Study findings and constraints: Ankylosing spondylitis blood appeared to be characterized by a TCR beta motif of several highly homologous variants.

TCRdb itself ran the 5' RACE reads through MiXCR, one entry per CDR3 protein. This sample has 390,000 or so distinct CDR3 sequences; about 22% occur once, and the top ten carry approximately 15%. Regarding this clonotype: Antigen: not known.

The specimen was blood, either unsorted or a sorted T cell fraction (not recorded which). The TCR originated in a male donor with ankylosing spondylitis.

The CDR3 DNA reads TGTGCCAGCAGCGCCCTCCTAGCGGGAGTACCCGGGGAGCTGTTTTTT. It encodes CASSALLAGVPGELFF. The V and J genes are TRBV9 and TRBJ2-2; the match to TRBD2 covers 10 bases. This CDR3 has 16 residues. V lost 3 bases to trimming and J lost 6 bases; unmatched junction nucleotides: 8. CDR1 and CDR2 (germline): SGDLS, YYNGEE.